This T cell receptor beta chain was sequenced for a study of cytomegalovirus exposure and HLA in healthy donors. Study outcomes and limitations: A later analysis reportedly found that, within productive TCRs, an Asian-associated ancestry cluster had fewer N-insertions than the mean observed across the roughly 700 donors.

Germline CDR1 SNHLY, CDR2 FYNNEI. The CDR3 is 11 amino acids. Between the trimmed V and J ends, which lost 8 bases and 1 base, there was a span of 5 bases. Concerning this clone itself: Its antigen is undetermined.

The PCR had 60 Vbeta and 13 Jbeta primers. The table came from immunoSEQ multiplex PCR; TCRdb's copy has only in-frame clones and leaves some out. The repertoire holds more than 50,000 clones, with 65% to 80% as singletons. The genes are TRBV2 and TRBJ1-1, with D unclear. The TCR sequence derives from a female donor in good health and CMV-seronegative. The sample was PBMCs. The CDR3 DNA reads as TGTGCCAGCCGACAGAACACTGAAGCTTTCTTT. Translated, it gives CASRQNTEAFF.